Each of the 13 T cell receptor beta chains below was sequenced from the same sample in a study of technical replicates of blood from a few donors. Profiled with immunoSEQ multiplex PCR; TCRdb holds only in-frame clones, not every one. The top ten hold 4.2% of the sample, which has 55,000 to 75,000 clones, around 93% seen once. Sequencing used PBMCs. Receptor source: a human donor in good health. Some clones in this sample may be carry-over from other donors' samples.

V is TRBV5-4 and J is TRBJ2-5; 10 bases line up with TRBD2. V lost 2 bases and J lost 5; bases outside the gene matches: 6. This CDR3 is built from 15 residues. Germline-derived CDR1 and CDR2 are SGHNT and YYREEE (reference sequence). CDR3 residues: CASSFSLAGSETQYF. CDR3 nucleotides: TGTGCCAGCAGCTTTTCACTAGCGGGAAGTGAGACCCAGTACTTC.

This clone was observed a single time. V and J are TRBV4-3 and TRBJ2-2; D is possibly TRBD1 (5 bases). The ends were cut back, 1 base at V and 7 bases at J, with 16 bases in the middle. Germline V lookup: CDR1 LGHNA, CDR2 YSLEER. The CDR3 runs to 16 residues. CDR3: CASSQGRRVSYGELFF. For the CDR3, the DNA is TGCGCCAGCAGCCAAGGTCGCAGGGTATCTTACGGGGAGCTGTTTTTT.

The chain joins TRBV11-3 to TRBJ2-5; perhaps TRBD1 as D (6 bases). Looked up from germline, CDR1 is SGHNT and CDR2 is YENEEA. The CDR3 runs 18 residues. V was cut by 2 bases and J by 4 bases, with 23 bases left in between. DNA of the CDR3: TGTGCCAGCAGCTTAATTAATGTGGACGTGACAGGTGGAGAGACCCAGTACTTC. It specifies CASSLINVDVTGGETQYF.

This CDR3 reads CASSAQGNTEAFF. The DNA for the CDR3 is TGTGCCAGCAGCGCACAGGGGAACACTGAAGCTTTCTTT. V and J are TRBV7-8 and TRBJ1-1; possible D gene TRBD1, 6 bases. The V and J ends lost 5 bases and 1 base respectively, with 8 bases between them. Germline-derived CDR1 and CDR2 are SGHVS and FQNEAQ. This CDR3 is 13 amino acids long.

The rearrangement links TRBV7-9 to TRBJ2-7; 7 nucleotides match TRBD1. The germline V gene has CDR1 SEHNR and CDR2 FQNEAQ (reference sequence). J gave up 3 bases and V 5 bases, and 4 bases lay outside the gene matches. This CDR3 contains 13 residues. CDR3 in DNA: TGTGCCAGCAGCCCGGCAGGGGGCTACGAGCAGTACTTC. Its protein product is CASSPAGGYEQYF.

The V call is TRBV6-5, the J call TRBJ1-2; maybe TRBD1 (5 bases). Trimming removed 0 bases at V and 10 bases at J, with 18 bases between. Per the germline V gene, CDR1 is MNHEY and CDR2 is SVGAGI. The CDR3 is made up of 15 amino acids. CDR3 DNA: TGTGCCAGCAGTTACTCGCAGGGTAATACCGGTTCCTACACCTTC. It translates to CASSYSQGNTGSYTF.

The chain joins TRBV28 to TRBJ1-2, with D unresolved. This CDR3 spans 13 amino acids. Germline loops: CDR1 MDHEN, CDR2 SYDVKM. Trimming took off 5 bases at V and 6 bases at J, with 13 bases between the two ends. CDR3 region: CASSTPAGNGYTF. The DNA for the CDR3 is TGTGCCAGCAGTACCCCGGCAGGTAATGGCTACACCTTC.

The rearrangement uses TRBV5-4 and TRBJ2-1, with D possibly TRBD2 on 6 matching bases. In germline, CDR1 is SGHNT, CDR2 YYREEE (reference sequence). The CDR3 covers 14 residues. Trimming removed 5 bases at V and 0 bases at J, with 9 bases between. The CDR3 nucleotides read TGTGCCAGCAGTGGGGGGAGCTCCTACAATGAGCAGTTCTTC. Translating it yields CASSGGSSYNEQFF.

This rearrangement joins TRBV2 to TRBJ2-3, with 7 bases matching TRBD2. CDR1 and CDR2 from the germline V gene are SNHLY and FYNNEI. This CDR3 is 14 amino acids long. Losses at the gene ends were 7 bases for V and 3 bases for J; bases not matched to a gene: 7. The CDR3 loop reads CASTGAGSTDTQYF. The CDR3 bases are TGTGCCAGCACGGGAGCGGGAAGTACAGATACGCAGTATTTT.

The chain combines TRBV7-2 with TRBJ2-7; 10 nucleotides match TRBD1. With V trimmed by 6 bases and J by 6 bases, 14 bases remained unmatched. In germline, CDR1 is SGHTA, CDR2 FQGNSA. This CDR3 has 16 amino acids. CDR3 sequence reads: CASSPIFGTGAAEQYF. The CDR3 DNA follows: TGTGCCAGCAGTCCCATTTTTGGGACAGGGGCTGCCGAGCAGTACTTC.

This chain joins TRBV2 and TRBJ1-1; D gene uncertain. This CDR3 has 11 residues. Germline V lookup: CDR1 SNHLY, CDR2 FYNNEI. Trimming removed 7 bases at V and 4 bases at J, with 7 bases between. CDR3 amino acids: CASNAGTEAFF. Written as DNA, the CDR3 is TGTGCCAGCAATGCGGGCACTGAAGCTTTCTTT.

V and J are TRBV7-7 and TRBJ2-5; 13 nucleotides line up with TRBD2. Germline CDR1 SSHAT, CDR2 FNYEAQ (reference sequence). The CDR3 loop spans 16 amino acids. V was pared by 5 bases and J by 0 bases, with 3 bases of the junction left unmatched. The DNA of the CDR3 is TGTGCCAGCAGCCCGACTAGCGGGAGGTACCAAGAGACCCAGTACTTC. Amino acid sequence: CASSPTSGRYQETQYF.

Written as DNA, the CDR3 is TGTGCCAGCACCGGGACTAGCGGGAGGTCTGAGCAGTTCTTC. This sequence encodes CASTGTSGRSEQFF. The V call is TRBV2, the J call TRBJ2-1, with 15 positions matching TRBD2. The CDR3 has 14 amino acids. Germline CDR1 and CDR2: SNHLY and FYNNEI. V lost 7 bases, J lost 9 bases, and 4 bases stayed unmatched.